The clone carrying this T cell receptor (beta chain) was counted ten times or more. TCRdb processed the RT-PCR reads anew with MiXCR; each CDR3 protein has one entry. The table has about 700,000 distinct CDR3 sequences, around 14% seen once. Looked up from germline, CDR1 is MNHNY and CDR2 is SVGAGI (reference sequence). The CDR3 sequence is 16 residues long. V was pared by 5 bases and J by 2 bases, with 18 bases between. The clonotype comes from a female donor in good health, serving as a healthy control. Sequencing input: memory CD4+ T cells from blood. V gene TRBV6-6 combines with J gene TRBJ1-2; D perhaps matches TRBD1 (5 bases). CDR3 in DNA: TGTGCCAGCAGTCCTACACGACAGCAGGGAAACTATGGCTACACCTTC. It is translated as CASSPTRQQGNYGYTF.